This TCR beta chain was recovered during a study of response to subunit inactivated influenza vaccine listed by TCRdb under 2018. Regarding the complete study: Deep quantitative T cell receptor repertoire profiling was used in the study to track responses to a trivalent subunit inactivated influenza vaccine. General study outcomes and caveats: It was suggested by the authors that each seasonal influenza vaccination may recruit only a limited number of new T cells.

A remark on this clonotype: The antigen it binds to is not known. Qualities for individual bases were not recorded, and no much larger clone is one base off.

From cysteine to phenylalanine, the CDR3 is 15 amino acids long. The retained sequence is limited to the CDR3, 45 bases, with the frame set at the first base. Taken from the germline V gene (reference sequence), the CDR1 and CDR2 loops are DFQATT and SNEGSKA. From V the trimming removes 6 bases and from J it removes 1 base, while the gene matches leave 11 bases of the junction unaccounted for. Library generation was performed with RT-PCR. Sequencing took place on an Illumina HiSeq 2500. The public reads were reprocessed in TCRdb via fastp at Q25 and MiXCR, keeping in-frame beta chains. Rows with a matching CDR3 protein are joined into one entry that keeps the most common DNA and genes. For this sample there are about 540,000 distinct CDR3 sequences; around a quarter appear just once. 2.8% of the sample goes to the ten largest clones. This same sample was also taken into another study, of T cells expressing NK-cell markers. That second report states: TCR beta cDNA libraries were made by 5'RACE template switching that added a universal primer site and unique molecular identifiers. TCR beta-chain repertoires were profiled in sorted CD3+CD56+NKG2C+, CD3+CD56+NKG2C- and CD3+CD56-NKG2C+ T-cell subsets from about 8 donors. Among the eight sequenced donors, seven were HCMV-seropositive and one was HCMV-seronegative. In several experiments an anti-gammadeltaTCR antibody was added to restrict sorting to alphabetaTCR-expressing T cells. For roughly 6 donors, the dominant CD3+CD56+NKG2C+ clonotypes were among the top 10 CD8+ clonotypes and accounted for roughly 1.0-7.5% of CD8+ T cells. Those dominant clonotypes were again the most abundant among CD3+CD56-NKG2C+ cells in a handful of donors, at roughly 25-60.1%. Whether the expanded NKG2C-expressing T cell clones were specific for HCMV antigens remained unclear. Randomly selected healthy volunteers, three men and five women, were used as the eight sequenced donors. A commercial ELISA kit detecting HCMV-specific IgG in serum was used to determine HCMV serostatus. Peripheral blood mononuclear cells were isolated from blood by Ficoll density gradient centrifugation. Using Miltenyi isolation kits, CD4+ and CD8+ T cells were isolated from PBMC through magnetic immunoseparation. cDNA synthesis was primed from the TCR beta constant segment and was followed by two successive PCR amplification steps. The libraries were sequenced on Illumina HiSeq 2000/2500, MiSeq or NextSeq, producing 2 x 150 bp reads. MIGEC was used to demultiplex reads and group reads by UMI, and MiTCR was used to assemble and quantify clonotypes. To remove erroneous sequences, TCR cDNA sequences were retained only when supported by two or more reads. The tcR package was used for downstream repertoire analysis, and clonotypes were matched between fractions using CDR3 nucleotide sequence together with V segment. Antigen specificity was annotated against VDJdb with VDJmatch, allowing one amino acid substitution in CDR3.

Sequencing was performed on CD4+ T cells sorted from PBMCs, taken roughly 12 days after vaccination. This clonotype originated in a man in his forties or fifties who received an inactivated influenza vaccine. Donor details come from another sample of the same person, matched by shared clones. The chain is assembled from TRBV20-1 and TRBJ2-5, and TRBD2 matches 7 of the central bases. The bases read TGCAGTGCAGGAGGCCGACTAGCTCTCCAAGAGACCCAGTACTTC. The translation is CSAGGRLALQETQYF.